The clone carrying this TCR beta chain turned up a few times. Its antigen is currently unknown. CDR1 is MNHEY, CDR2 SMNVEV, per germline (reference sequence). CDR3 size: 20 residues. After removal of 1 base from V and 2 bases from J, the junction contained 17 bases not matched to a gene. Primers used in a second PCR of roughly 6 to 11 cycles were a sample-barcoded 5' primer and a J-beta primer mix. Tagging of each cDNA molecule was performed by a template-switch adaptor with 12 random nucleotides. Samples each returned at least 3 million CDR3-containing paired-end reads. MiXCR, applied by TCRdb to the 5' RACE reads, yields one record per CDR3 protein. The sample lists about 1 million distinct CDR3 sequences; 40% to 50% were seen once. The data are from a study of blood T cells in healthy people across ages. Overall study context: About one barcoded TCR beta cDNA was captured per two T cells. General study findings and limits: Diversity figures based on one million T cells were deemed too low.

The receptor was derived from a woman aged 60-75 years in good health. The J gene is TRBJ2-5, the V gene TRBV27; 9 bases fit TRBD2. The material sequenced was blood. CDR3: CASSLYHHPRTSVGQETQYF. DNA of the CDR3: TGTGCCAGCAGTTTATACCATCATCCTCGGACTAGCGTCGGACAAGAGACCCAGTACTTC.